The present entry profiles one T cell receptor beta chain with its context. Sequencing relied on immunoSEQ assay v3.0, run at survey level. The protocol was immunoSEQ multiplex PCR, while the TCRdb copy is restricted to in-frame clones and leaves out a portion. The sample yields about 20,000 clones, roughly 80% seen once. The sample belongs to a study of long-term antiretroviral therapy in people with HIV. In germline, CDR1 is SGHNT, CDR2 YENEEA. V was pared by 5 bases and J by 2 bases, with 9 bases between. The CDR3 loop spans 13 amino acids. Before DNA extraction, about 0.95-10 million cryopreserved PBMC were held in the samples.

The rearrangement uses TRBV11-3 and TRBJ1-1; D call uncertain. This sample comprised unsorted PBMCs, obtained 0.6 years after starting antiretroviral therapy. The sequence derives from a woman aged 18-29 years with HIV. CDR3 protein: CASSQGLNTEAFF. The CDR3 nucleotides are TGTGCCAGCAGCCAAGGCCTCAACACTGAAGCTTTCTTT.